Below, one T cell receptor (beta chain) is given with its context. The sample has other DNA sequences that encode this CDR3 too. The sample belongs to a study of blood T cell repertoires in COVID-19. Study information: PBMCs, B-cell-depleted T cells, or T cells provided the cDNA or gDNA that made up the material.

Produced via immunoSEQ multiplex PCR; TCRdb's table is partial and in-frame only. The data hold 110,000 or so clones, with more than 80% observed a single time. V was pared by 2 bases and J by 2 bases, with 1 base of the junction left unmatched. Germline loops: CDR1 SEHNR, CDR2 FQNEAQ (reference sequence). CDR3 size: 14 residues. This clonotype was sampled from a woman aged 60-75 years with COVID-19, enrolled during active disease. The sample was peripheral blood. V and J are TRBV7-9 and TRBJ2-5; the match to TRBD2 covers 8 bases. CDR3 in amino acids: CASSLIAGQETQYF. The CDR3 DNA follows: TGTGCCAGCAGCTTAATAGCGGGGCAAGAGACCCAGTACTTC. The whole variable domain, remainder taken from reference TRBV7-9 and TRBJ2-5, is DTGVSQNPRHKITKRGQNVTFRCDPISEHNRLYWYRQTLGQGPEFLTYFQNEAQLEKSRLLSDRFSAERPKGSFSTLEIQRTEQGDSAMYLCASSLIAGQETQYFGPGTRLLVL.